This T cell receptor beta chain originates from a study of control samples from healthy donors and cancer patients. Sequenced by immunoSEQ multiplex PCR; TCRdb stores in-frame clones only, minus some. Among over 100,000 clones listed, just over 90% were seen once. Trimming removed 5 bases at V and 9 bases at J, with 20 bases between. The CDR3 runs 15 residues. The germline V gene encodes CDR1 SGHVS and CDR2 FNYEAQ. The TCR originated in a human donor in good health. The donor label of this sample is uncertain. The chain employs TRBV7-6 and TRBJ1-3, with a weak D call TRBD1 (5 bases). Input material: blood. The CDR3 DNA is TGTGCCAGCAGCCCAATCGCTGGGGCAGGGATCACCATATATTTT. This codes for CASSPIAGAGITIYF.